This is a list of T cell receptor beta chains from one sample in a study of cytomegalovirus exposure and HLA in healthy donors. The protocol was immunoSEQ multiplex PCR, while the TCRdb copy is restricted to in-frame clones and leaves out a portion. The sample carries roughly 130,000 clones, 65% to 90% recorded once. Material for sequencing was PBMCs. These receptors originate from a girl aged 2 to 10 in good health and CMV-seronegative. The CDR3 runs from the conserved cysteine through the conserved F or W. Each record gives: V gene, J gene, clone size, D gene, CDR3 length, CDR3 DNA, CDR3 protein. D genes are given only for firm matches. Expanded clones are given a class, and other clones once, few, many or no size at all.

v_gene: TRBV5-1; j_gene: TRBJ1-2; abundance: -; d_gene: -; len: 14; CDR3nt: TGCGCCAGCAGCACAAGGACTGGGAACTATGGCTACACCTTC; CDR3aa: CASSTRTGNYGYTF
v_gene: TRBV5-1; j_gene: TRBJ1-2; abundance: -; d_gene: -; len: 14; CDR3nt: TGCGCCAGCAGCTTGACGGTTTCTAACTATGGCTACACCTTC; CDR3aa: CASSLTVSNYGYTF
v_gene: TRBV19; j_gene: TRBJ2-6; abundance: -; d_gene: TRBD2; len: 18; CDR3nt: TGTGCCAGTAGTGTTTCTAGCGGGGGGGACTCTGGGGCCAACGTCCTGACTTTC; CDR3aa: CASSVSSGGDSGANVLTF
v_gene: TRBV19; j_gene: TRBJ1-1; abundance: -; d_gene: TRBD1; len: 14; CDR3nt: TGTGCCAGTAGTATGAGGGGGCAGAACACTGAAGCTTTCTTT; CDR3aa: CASSMRGQNTEAFF
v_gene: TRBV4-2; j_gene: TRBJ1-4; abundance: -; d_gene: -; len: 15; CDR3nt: TGTGCCAGCAGCCAAGATAGCTCCCACCGTGAAAAACTGTTTTTT; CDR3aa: CASSQDSSHREKLFF
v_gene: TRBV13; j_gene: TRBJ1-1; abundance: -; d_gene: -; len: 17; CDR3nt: TGTGCCAGCAGCTCAGGCGACATCAGGAATATGAACACTGAAGCTTTCTTT; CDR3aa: CASSSGDIRNMNTEAFF
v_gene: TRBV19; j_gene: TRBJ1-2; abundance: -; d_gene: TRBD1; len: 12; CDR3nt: TGTGCCACTACACAGGGGGGCTATGGCTACACCTTC; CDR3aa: CATTQGGYGYTF
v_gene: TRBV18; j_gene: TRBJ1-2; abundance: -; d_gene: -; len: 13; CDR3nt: TGTGCCAGCTCACCACGAGGAGACTATGGCTACACCTTC; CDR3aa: CASSPRGDYGYTF
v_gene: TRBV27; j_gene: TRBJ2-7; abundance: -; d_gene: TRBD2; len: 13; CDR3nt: TGTGCCAGCGGGTCGCGGGAGATCTACGAGCAGTACTTC; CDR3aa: CASGSREIYEQYF
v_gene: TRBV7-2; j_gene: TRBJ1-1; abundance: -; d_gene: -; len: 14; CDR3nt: TGTGCCAGCAGCTTCACAGGGCATAACACTGAAGCTTTCTTT; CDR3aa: CASSFTGHNTEAFF
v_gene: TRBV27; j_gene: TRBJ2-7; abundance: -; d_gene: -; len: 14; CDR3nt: TGTGCCAGCAGCATAGCGGCATCCTTTTACGAGCAGTACTTC; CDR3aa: CASSIAASFYEQYF
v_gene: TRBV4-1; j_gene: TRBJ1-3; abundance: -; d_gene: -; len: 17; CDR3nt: TGCGCCAGCAGCCAAGAGGTCAGCGCGCGCTCTGGAAACACCATATATTTT; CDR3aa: CASSQEVSARSGNTIYF
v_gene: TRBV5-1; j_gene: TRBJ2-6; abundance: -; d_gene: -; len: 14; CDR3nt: TGCGCCAGCAGCGACAGCTCTGGGGCCAACGTCCTGACTTTC; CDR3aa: CASSDSSGANVLTF
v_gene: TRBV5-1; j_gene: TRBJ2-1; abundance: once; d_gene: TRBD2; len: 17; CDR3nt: TGCGCCAGCAGCTCTGCTGGGAGCGGGAGGGCCTACAATGAGCAGTTCTTC; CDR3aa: CASSSAGSGRAYNEQFF
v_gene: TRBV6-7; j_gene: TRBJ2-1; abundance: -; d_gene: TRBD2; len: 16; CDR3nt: TGTGCCAGCAGTTACTCCTCTAGCGGGAGTATTAATGAGCAGTTCTTC; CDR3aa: CASSYSSSGSINEQFF
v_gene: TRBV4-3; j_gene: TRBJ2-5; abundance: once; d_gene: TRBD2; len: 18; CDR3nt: TGCGCCAGCAGCCAAGATTGGGTAGCGGGGGACAATGAAGAGACCCAGTACTTC; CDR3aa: CASSQDWVAGDNEETQYF
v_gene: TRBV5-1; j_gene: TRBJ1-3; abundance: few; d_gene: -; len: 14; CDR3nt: TGCGCCAGCAGCTCCGAGGAGGAGTTAGACACCATATATTTT; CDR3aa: CASSSEEELDTIYF
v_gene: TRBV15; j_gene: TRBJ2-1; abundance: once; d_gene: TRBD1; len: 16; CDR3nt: TGTGCCACCAGCAGGGACAGGGCTGGCTCCTACAATGAGCAGTTCTTC; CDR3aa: CATSRDRAGSYNEQFF
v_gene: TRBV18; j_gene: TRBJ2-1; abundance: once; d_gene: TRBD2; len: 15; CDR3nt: TGTGCCAGCTCACCGGCTAGCGGGAGCTACGATGAGCAGTTCTTC; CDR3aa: CASSPASGSYDEQFF
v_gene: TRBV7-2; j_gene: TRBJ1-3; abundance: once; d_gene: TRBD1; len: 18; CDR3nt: TGTGCCAGCACCCGGCCCTACCCCCGGGACAGGGTTGTAAACACCATATATTTT; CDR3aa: CASTRPYPRDRVVNTIYF
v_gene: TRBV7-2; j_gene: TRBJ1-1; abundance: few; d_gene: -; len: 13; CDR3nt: TGTGCCAGCAGCTTCGTAGGGGGCACTGAAGCTTTCTTT; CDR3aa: CASSFVGGTEAFF
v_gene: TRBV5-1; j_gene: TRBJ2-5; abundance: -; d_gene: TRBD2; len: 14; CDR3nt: TGCGCCAGCAGCTGGACTAGCGGGCAAGAGACCCAGTACTTC; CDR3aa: CASSWTSGQETQYF
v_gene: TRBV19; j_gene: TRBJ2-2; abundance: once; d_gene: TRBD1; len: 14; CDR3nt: TGTGCCAGTAGTCCCGGACAGGTCACCGGGGAGCTGTTTTTT; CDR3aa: CASSPGQVTGELFF
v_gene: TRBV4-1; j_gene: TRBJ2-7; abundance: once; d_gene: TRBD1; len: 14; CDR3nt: TGCGCCAGCAATCCCGACAGGGGGATCTACGAGCAGTACTTC; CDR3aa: CASNPDRGIYEQYF
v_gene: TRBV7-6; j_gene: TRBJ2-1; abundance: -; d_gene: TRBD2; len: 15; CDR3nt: TGTGCCAGCAGCTTAGCTAGCGGGGTACACAATGAGCAGTTCTTC; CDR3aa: CASSLASGVHNEQFF
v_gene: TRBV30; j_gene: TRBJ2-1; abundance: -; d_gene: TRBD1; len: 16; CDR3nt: TGTGCCTGGACAAATCGACAGGGAGCGAAGAACAATGAGCAGTTCTTC; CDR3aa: CAWTNRQGAKNNEQFF
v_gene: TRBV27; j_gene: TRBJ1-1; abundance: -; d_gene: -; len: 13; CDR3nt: TGTGCCAGCAGCCCTTCTCCCAGAACTGAAGCTTTCTTT; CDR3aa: CASSPSPRTEAFF
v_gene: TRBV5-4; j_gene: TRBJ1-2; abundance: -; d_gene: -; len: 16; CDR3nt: TGTGCCAGCAGCTTGGCCGGGGAGTTAGCTAACTATGGCTACACCTTC; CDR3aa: CASSLAGELANYGYTF
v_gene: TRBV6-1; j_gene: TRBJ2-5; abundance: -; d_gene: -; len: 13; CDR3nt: TGTGCCAGCAGTGTGACAGTCCAAGAGACCCAGTACTTC; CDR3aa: CASSVTVQETQYF
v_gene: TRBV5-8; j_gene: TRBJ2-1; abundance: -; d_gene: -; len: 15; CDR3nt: TGTGCCAGCAGCTGGATCAGGGGCTTGGGCAATGAGCAGTTCTTC; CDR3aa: CASSWIRGLGNEQFF
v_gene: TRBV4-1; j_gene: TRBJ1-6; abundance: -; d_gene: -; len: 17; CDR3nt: TGCGCCAGCAGCCAAGGCCGGCAGCGCTCCTATAATTCACCCCTCCACTTT; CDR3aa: CASSQGRQRSYNSPLHF
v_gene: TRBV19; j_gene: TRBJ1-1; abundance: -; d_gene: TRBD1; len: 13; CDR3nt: TGTGCCAGTATTGGGACAGGAAGAATTGAAGCTTTCTTT; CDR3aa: CASIGTGRIEAFF
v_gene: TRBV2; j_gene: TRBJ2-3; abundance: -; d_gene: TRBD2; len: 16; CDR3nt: TGTGCCAGCAGGCACCCGACTAGCGGTTCCACAGATACGCAGTATTTT; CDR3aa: CASRHPTSGSTDTQYF
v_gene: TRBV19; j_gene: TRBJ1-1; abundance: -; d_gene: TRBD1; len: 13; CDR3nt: TGTGCCAGTACCTCACAACAGGGGCTCGAAGCTTTCTTT; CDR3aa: CASTSQQGLEAFF
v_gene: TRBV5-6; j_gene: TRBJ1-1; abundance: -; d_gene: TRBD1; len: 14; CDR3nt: TGTGCCAGCAGCCCACAGGGGCTGAACACTGAAGCTTTCTTT; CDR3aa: CASSPQGLNTEAFF
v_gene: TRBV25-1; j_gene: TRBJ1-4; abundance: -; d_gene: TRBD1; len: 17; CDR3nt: TGTGCCAGCAGTGAACCCCCGGACAGGGAGACTAATGAAAAACTGTTTTTT; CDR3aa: CASSEPPDRETNEKLFF
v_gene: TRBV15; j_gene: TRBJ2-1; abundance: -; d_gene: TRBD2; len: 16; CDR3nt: TGTGCCACCAGCAGAGCCACTAGCGGGAGGACCCGTAGGCAGTTCTTC; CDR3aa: CATSRATSGRTRRQFF
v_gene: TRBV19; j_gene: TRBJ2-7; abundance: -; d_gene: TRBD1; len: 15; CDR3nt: TGTGCCAGTAGTCCTGGACAGGGTCTCCTCCACGAGCAGTACTTC; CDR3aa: CASSPGQGLLHEQYF
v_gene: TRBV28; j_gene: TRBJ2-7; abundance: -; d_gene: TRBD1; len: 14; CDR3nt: TGTGCCAGCAGTTTCCTGAGACAGGGGGGGGAGCAGTACTTC; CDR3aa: CASSFLRQGGEQYF
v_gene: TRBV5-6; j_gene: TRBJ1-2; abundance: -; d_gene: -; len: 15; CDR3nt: TGTGCCAGCAGCTTGGTCCGGACAGCTAACTATGGCTACACCTTC; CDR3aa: CASSLVRTANYGYTF
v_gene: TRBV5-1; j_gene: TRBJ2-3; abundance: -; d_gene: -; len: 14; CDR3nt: TGCGCCAGCAGCTCGGCCGGGAGCACAGATACGCAGTATTTT; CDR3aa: CASSSAGSTDTQYF
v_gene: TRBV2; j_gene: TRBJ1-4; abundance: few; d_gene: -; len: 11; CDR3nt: TGTGCCACCGGAGGTGGTGAAAAACTGTTTTTT; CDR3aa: CATGGGEKLFF
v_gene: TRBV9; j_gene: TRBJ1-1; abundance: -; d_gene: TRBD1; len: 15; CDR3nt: TGTGCCAGCAGCGCACAGGACAGGCGGAACACTGAAGCTTTCTTT; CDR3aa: CASSAQDRRNTEAFF
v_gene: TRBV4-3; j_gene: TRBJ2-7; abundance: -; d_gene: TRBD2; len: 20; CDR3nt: TGCGCCAGCAGCCAAGGATCGTTAGCGGGGGGTACTACGATATGGTACGAGCAGTACTTC; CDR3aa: CASSQGSLAGGTTIWYEQYF
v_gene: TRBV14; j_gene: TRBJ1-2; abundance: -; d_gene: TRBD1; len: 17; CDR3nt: TGTGCCAGCAGCCCCCCGAGGAGAGGGACAGGGCTCGCGGGCTACACCTTC; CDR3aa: CASSPPRRGTGLAGYTF
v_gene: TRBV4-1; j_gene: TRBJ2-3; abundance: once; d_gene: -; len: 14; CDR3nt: TGCGCCAGCAGACCGCGGGCGGGCACAGATACGCAGTATTTT; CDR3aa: CASRPRAGTDTQYF
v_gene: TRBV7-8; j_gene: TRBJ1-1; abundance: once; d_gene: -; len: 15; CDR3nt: TGTGCCAGCAGCTTTCTCGCAAGTTCGGGCACTGAAGCTTTCTTT; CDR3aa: CASSFLASSGTEAFF
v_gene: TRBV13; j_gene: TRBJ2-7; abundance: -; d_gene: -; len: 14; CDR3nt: TGTGCCAGCAGCTGGGGTGTGACTACCTACGAGCAGTACTTC; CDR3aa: CASSWGVTTYEQYF
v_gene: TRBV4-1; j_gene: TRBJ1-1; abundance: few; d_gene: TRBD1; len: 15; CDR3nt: TGCGCCAGCAGCCGTACAGGGGGCGGAAACACTGAAGCTTTCTTT; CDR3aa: CASSRTGGGNTEAFF